The clone carrying this T cell receptor (beta chain) was seen once. The antigen remains unidentified. The entry originates in a study of graft-versus-host responses after intestinal transplantation. Assay used: immunoSEQ multiplex PCR; TCRdb lists only in-frame clones, some missing. Of some 90,000 clones detected, roughly 90% appear once; the ten largest clones hold around 0.11%. Study observations and caveats: Marrow from the recipient contained GvH clones, some of which had appeared first in ileum or blood. High graft-versus-host to host-versus-graft clonal ratios were found in allografts of patients who had graft-donor T cell macrochimerism. Early post-transplant HvG declines tracked with peak circulating GvH clone levels.

The starting material was unstimulated CD4+ T cells sorted from spleen or lymph node cells, obtained before intestinal transplant. The receptor's source is a human donor who received an intestinal transplant.

The CDR3 DNA follows: TGCGCCAGCAGACACGCGGGGGGCCAACAAGAGACCCAGTACTTC. Protein sequence: CASRHAGGQQETQYF. The chain combines TRBV10-2 with TRBJ2-5; TRBD2 agrees at 8 bases. The CDR3 covers 15 residues. Germline values: CDR1 WSHSY, CDR2 SAAADI. Unmatched junction bases numbered 8, after V lost 6 bases and J lost 2 bases.